This T cell receptor beta chain derives from a study of T cell responses to AZD1222 COVID-19 vaccine. For the study at large: Second-dose groups at about 4 or about 12 weeks were pooled.

Of note for this clone: What it binds is not known.

Repertoires were generated with immunoSEQ multiplex PCR, while TCRdb's copy carries only in-frame clones and drops some. The data show more than 45,000 clones, 65% to 85% seen once. Study-level points and caveats: The study identified only a handful of AZD1222 recipients as seropositive at baseline. Spike was spanned by vaccine-associated CD4 TCRs, which were dominant at 160-218 and 743-854. Donor demographics were predominantly white British with a female majority; clonal diversity may be underestimated.

The germline CDR1 and CDR2 sequences are MGHDK and SYGVNS. There are 13 residues in the CDR3. V lost 4 bases, J lost 10 bases, and 9 bases stayed unmatched. The sequences come from peripheral blood, collected on day 0 of AZD1222 vaccination. The sequence came from an adult in good health. The chain is built from TRBV25-1 and TRBJ1-1; 7 bases agree with TRBD1. The CDR3: CASSGRDRVRAFF. Written as DNA, the CDR3 is TGTGCCAGCAGTGGAAGAGACAGGGTGAGAGCTTTCTTT.